The clone carrying this TCR beta chain was recorded at least ten times. Its antigen is as yet unknown. This specimen belongs to a study of T cells in Graves' hyperthyroidism and ophthalmopathy. V shed 3 bases and J shed 2 bases, with 11 bases lying between them. Looked up from germline, CDR1 is MNHNS and CDR2 is SASEGT. CDR3 size: 15 residues. Amplification of TCR beta CDR3 regions used RNA as the template. First-round RT-PCR of the TCR CDR3 relied on the HTBI primer set. TCRdb reanalysed the multiplex PCR reads using MiXCR and keeps one entry per CDR3 protein. This sample has nearly 600,000 distinct CDR3 sequences, with 14% found just once. Study-level points and caveats: Model output signaled ophthalmopathy a median approximately 6 months ahead of onset.

Any patient presenting with uncontrolled infection, other autoimmune disease, pregnancy or lactation was left out. Orbital computed tomography and thyroid ultrasound, together with serum TRAb and thyroxine and clinical symptoms, were used for diagnoses. Fresh peripheral blood, around 9.2 ml of it, supplied the PBMCs. Sample: blood. The TCR sequence derives from a woman aged 30 to 39 with Graves' hyperthyroidism that later progressed to Graves' ophthalmopathy. The V and J genes are TRBV6-1 and TRBJ1-5; D call uncertain. CDR3 sequence: CASSEMTGGNQPQHF. The CDR3 nucleotides read TGTGCCAGCAGTGAGATGACTGGGGGCAATCAGCCCCAGCATTTT.